Below are 9 T cell receptor beta chains sequenced from a single sample in a study of technical replicates of blood from several donors (dated by TCRdb to about 2017). The protocol used for the library was the immunoSEQ multiplex PCR assay. Imported from immuneACCESS, the table was reduced by TCRdb to in-frame sequences with V and J called. These copies leave out some clones; in studies compared against another copy, an unresolved V gene accounts for under half, and the cause of the remainder is not known. The sample table shows 65,000 to 95,000 clones, and 80% to 95% are seen once. The top ten clonotypes cover 0.25% to 0.35% of the sample. The sequenced sample consisted of T cells isolated from PBMCs. These receptors originate from a human donor in good health.

The chain couples TRBV2 to TRBJ1-2, with no clear D. V lost 4 bases and J lost 0, with 9 bases in between. Germline values: CDR1 SNHLY, CDR2 FYNNEI. The CDR3 covers 14 residues. The CDR3 DNA reads as TGTGCCAGCAGTGCGCAAAGCCCTAACTATGGCTACACCTTC. Translation: CASSAQSPNYGYTF. Full variable domain (rest looked up from reference TRBV2 and TRBJ1-2): EPEVTQTPSHQVTQMGQEVILRCVPISNHLYFYWYRQILGQKVEFLVSFYNNEISEKSEIFDDQFSVERPDGSNFTLKIRSTKLEDSAMYFCASSAQSPNYGYTFGSGTRLTVV.

V and J are TRBV18 and TRBJ1-5; D is undetermined. Germline CDR1 reads KGHSH; CDR2 reads LQKENI. V dropped 2 bases and J dropped 5 bases, with 7 bases sitting between them. The CDR3 runs to 13 residues. The CDR3 spells CASSPEEDQPQHF. The CDR3 nucleotides are TGTGCCAGCTCACCAGAGGAAGATCAGCCCCAGCATTTT.

The chain uses TRBV27 and TRBJ2-3; TRBD1 might be the D (5 bases). Trimming cost V 1 base and J 2 bases, with 7 bases left between them. CDR3 length: 14 amino acids. Per germline, CDR1 MNHEY and CDR2 SMNVEV (reference sequence). This CDR3 is CASSLLGPTDTQYF. DNA of the CDR3: TGTGCCAGCAGTTTATTGGGGCCCACAGATACGCAGTATTTT.

The table lists this clone with a count of one. The rearrangement links TRBV5-4 to TRBJ2-7, with 9 bases aligning to TRBD2. From germline, CDR1 is SGHNT and CDR2 YYREEE (reference sequence). With V trimmed by 4 bases and J by 1 base, 3 bases remained unmatched. The CDR3 has 14 residues. Here the CDR3 reads CASSAGGPSYEQYF. The CDR3 nucleotides are TGTGCCAGCAGCGCGGGGGGGCCTTCCTACGAGCAGTACTTC.

The rearrangement joins TRBV20-1 to TRBJ2-3, with D hard to call. The ends were cut back, 2 bases at V and 2 bases at J, with 2 bases in the middle. Germline CDR1 reads DFQATT; CDR2 reads SNEGSKA (reference sequence). CDR3 size: 11 residues. For the CDR3, the DNA is TGCAGTGCTAGATACACAGATACGCAGTATTTT. It encodes CSARYTDTQYF.

The chain uses TRBV5-1 and TRBJ1-1; 11 bases match TRBD1. This CDR3 contains 17 residues. The germline gives CDR1 SGHRS, CDR2 YFSETQ. V lost 4 bases, J lost 3 bases, and 11 bases stayed unmatched. The CDR3 bases are TGCGCCAGCAGCCTGGGGACAGGGGGACGTACGTACACTGAAGCTTTCTTT. Protein product: CASSLGTGGRTYTEAFF.

The chain recombines TRBV21-1 with TRBJ2-1; no DNA check was done on the table's D call, TRBD2. TRBV21-1 represents a pseudogene. The CDR3 loop spans 19 amino acids. The CDR3 sequence: CASKWQRSAPGTSENEQFF. CDR3 nucleotide sequence: TGTGCCAGCAAGTGGCAGCGGAGCGCCCCCGGGACTAGCGAGAATGAGCAGTTCTTC.

The chain couples TRBV7-2 to TRBJ1-5; no reliable D call. Germline V gene data show CDR1 as SGHTA and CDR2 as FQGNSA. The length of the CDR3 is 16 residues. Trimming cost V 5 bases and J 0 bases, with 14 bases left between them. The CDR3 loop reads CASSLWAAYSNQPQHF. DNA for the CDR3: TGTGCCAGCAGCCTCTGGGCTGCTTATAGCAATCAGCCCCAGCATTTT.

The chain's CDR3 is CASSLNNNEQFF. The CDR3 DNA sequence: TGCGCCAGCAGCTTGAATAACAATGAGCAGTTCTTC. This chain joins TRBV5-1 and TRBJ2-1; D unclear. Germline V CDR1 and CDR2: SGHRS, YFSETQ. The CDR3 spans 12 residues. Trimming took off 1 base at V and 5 bases at J, with 4 bases between the two ends.